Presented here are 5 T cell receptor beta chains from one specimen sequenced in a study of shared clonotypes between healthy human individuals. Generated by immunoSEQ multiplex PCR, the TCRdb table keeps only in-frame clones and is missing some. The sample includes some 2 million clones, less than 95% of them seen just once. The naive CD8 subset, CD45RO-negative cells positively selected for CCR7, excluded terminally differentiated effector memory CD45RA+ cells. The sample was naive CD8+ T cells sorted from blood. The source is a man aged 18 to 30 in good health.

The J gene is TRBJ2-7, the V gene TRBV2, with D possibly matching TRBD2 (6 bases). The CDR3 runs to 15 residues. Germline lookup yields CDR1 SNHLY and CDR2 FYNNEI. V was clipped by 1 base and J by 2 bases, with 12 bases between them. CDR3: CASSEGASATYEQYF. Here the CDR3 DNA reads TGTGCCAGCAGTGAAGGCGCTAGCGCGACCTACGAGCAGTACTTC.

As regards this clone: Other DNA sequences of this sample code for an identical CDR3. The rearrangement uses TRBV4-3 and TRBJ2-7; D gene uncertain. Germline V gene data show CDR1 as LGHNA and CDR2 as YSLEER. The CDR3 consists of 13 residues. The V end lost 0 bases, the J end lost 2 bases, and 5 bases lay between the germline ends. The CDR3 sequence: CASSQERAYEQYF. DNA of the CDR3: TGCGCCAGCAGCCAAGAACGGGCCTACGAGCAGTACTTC.

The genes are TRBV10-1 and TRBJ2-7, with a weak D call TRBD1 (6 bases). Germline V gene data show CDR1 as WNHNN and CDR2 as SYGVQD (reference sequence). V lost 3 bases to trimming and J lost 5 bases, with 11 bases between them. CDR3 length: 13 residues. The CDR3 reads CASSDGAGDEQYF. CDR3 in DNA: TGCGCCAGCAGTGATGGGGCAGGGGACGAGCAGTACTTC.

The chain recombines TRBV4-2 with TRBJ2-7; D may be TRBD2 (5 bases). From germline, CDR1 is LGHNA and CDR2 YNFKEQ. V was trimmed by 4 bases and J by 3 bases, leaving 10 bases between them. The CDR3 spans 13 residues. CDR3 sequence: CASSPTAGYEQYF. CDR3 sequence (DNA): TGTGCCAGCAGCCCCACTGCGGGCTACGAGCAGTACTTC.

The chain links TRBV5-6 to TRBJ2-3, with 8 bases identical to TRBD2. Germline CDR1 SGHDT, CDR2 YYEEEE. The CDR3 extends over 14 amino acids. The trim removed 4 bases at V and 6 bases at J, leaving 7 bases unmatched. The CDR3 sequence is CASSPWVAGDTQYF. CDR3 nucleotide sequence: TGTGCCAGCAGCCCTTGGGTAGCGGGGGATACGCAGTATTTT.